This TCR beta chain was observed in a study of blood T cell repertoires in COVID-19. Study-level information: Researchers got acute and convalescent COVID-19 samples from the United States, Italy and Spain. T cells, B-cell-depleted T cells, or PBMCs supplied cDNA or gDNA.

The study drew participants aged about 18 to 95 years from approximately 23 US areas. Each participant's cohort was designated according to participant-reported clinical history. Germline V CDR1 and CDR2: SGHAT, FQDESV (reference sequence). The CDR3 sequence is 15 residues long. V shed 2 bases and J 1 base; nucleotides not matched to a gene: 3. Produced via immunoSEQ multiplex PCR; TCRdb's table is partial and in-frame only. The sample shows approximately 180,000 clones, 76% of them seen only once. Material: PBMCs or T cells enriched from blood (not recorded which). The rearrangement joins TRBV11-1 to TRBJ2-3, with 7 positions matching TRBD2. This receptor was obtained from a woman aged 50 to 60 with acute COVID-19. CDR3 sequence: CASSLRAGGTDTQYF. The DNA for the CDR3 is TGTGCCAGCAGCTTAAGGGCGGGGGGCACAGATACGCAGTATTTT.